This is a list of T cell receptor beta chains from one sample in a study of identical twins. TCRdb re-called the 5' RACE reads through MiXCR, storing one row per CDR3 protein. The repertoire holds some 440,000 distinct CDR3 sequences, with roughly 26% as singletons. The sample also formed part of further work on T cells expressing NK-cell markers.

The sequencing input was CD4+ T cells sorted from blood. The receptor source for this set is a woman between 18 and 29 years old in good health. Both conserved end residues are part of each CDR3. Fields, in order: J gene, clone size, D gene, V gene, CDR3 protein, CDR3 DNA. A D gene is named only where the DNA matches it firmly. Some rows have no size entry. The others give once, few or many, or a class for an expanded clone.

TRBJ1-1,.,.,TRBV7-2,CASSSTGQVETTEAFF,TGTGCCAGCAGCTCAACGGGGCAGGTGGAAACAACTGAAGCTTTCTTT
TRBJ2-7,.,.,TRBV6-1,CASSESAGRYEQYF,TGTGCCAGCAGTGAATCGGCAGGGCGCTACGAGCAGTACTTC
TRBJ2-1,.,.,TRBV7-2,CASSLVGTANEQFF,TGTGCCAGCAGCTTAGTAGGGACTGCTAATGAGCAGTTCTTC
TRBJ2-3,many,.,TRBV29-1,CSVGQSTDTQYF,TGCAGCGTCGGACAGAGCACAGATACGCAGTATTTT
TRBJ2-5,.,.,TRBV6-1,CASRPREEETQYF,TGTGCCAGCAGACCCCGAGAGGAAGAGACCCAGTACTTC
TRBJ2-3,.,.,TRBV10-2,CASSRRTSTDTQYF,TGCGCCAGCAGTCGCAGAACTAGCACAGATACGCAGTATTTT
TRBJ2-7,few,.,TRBV12-3/TRBV12-4,CASRRGDFYEQYF,TGTGCCAGCAGAAGGGGGGACTTCTACGAGCAGTACTTC
TRBJ1-5,few,.,TRBV27,CASSGGSQPQHF,TGTGCCAGCAGTGGAGGGAGTCAGCCCCAGCATTTT
TRBJ1-4,many,TRBD1,TRBV2,CASTGKWDSGEKLFF,TGTGCCAGCACCGGAAAATGGGACAGTGGAGAAAAACTGTTTTTT
TRBJ2-1,.,TRBD2,TRBV25-1,CASSRAGGFGEQFF,TGTGCCAGCAGTCGGGCGGGAGGGTTTGGTGAGCAGTTCTTC
TRBJ2-7,few,.,TRBV11-2,CASSQMGLPRDF,TGTGCCAGCAGCCAGATGGGTCTTCCAAGGGACTTC
TRBJ1-1,.,.,TRBV20-1,CSASEGPSEAFF,TGCAGTGCTAGTGAGGGGCCCTCTGAAGCTTTCTTT
TRBJ2-5,few,.,TRBV20-1,CSAYGTETQYF,TGCAGTGCTTACGGGACGGAGACCCAGTACTTC
TRBJ1-1,.,.,TRBV10-2,CASSGSRWDNTEAFF,TGCGCCAGCAGTGGGTCGCGATGGGACAACACTGAAGCTTTCTTT
TRBJ2-5,few,TRBD2,TRBV7-2,CASSSTSYPGGTQYF,TGTGCCAGCAGCTCCACTAGTTACCCGGGGGGGACCCAGTACTTC
TRBJ2-1,many,.,TRBV24-1,CATSSGDSPYDEQFF,TGTGCCACCAGTAGCGGCGATTCACCATACGATGAGCAGTTCTTC
TRBJ2-1,.,.,TRBV20-1,CSARDRGDEQFF,TGCAGTGCTAGAGATAGGGGGGATGAGCAGTTCTTC